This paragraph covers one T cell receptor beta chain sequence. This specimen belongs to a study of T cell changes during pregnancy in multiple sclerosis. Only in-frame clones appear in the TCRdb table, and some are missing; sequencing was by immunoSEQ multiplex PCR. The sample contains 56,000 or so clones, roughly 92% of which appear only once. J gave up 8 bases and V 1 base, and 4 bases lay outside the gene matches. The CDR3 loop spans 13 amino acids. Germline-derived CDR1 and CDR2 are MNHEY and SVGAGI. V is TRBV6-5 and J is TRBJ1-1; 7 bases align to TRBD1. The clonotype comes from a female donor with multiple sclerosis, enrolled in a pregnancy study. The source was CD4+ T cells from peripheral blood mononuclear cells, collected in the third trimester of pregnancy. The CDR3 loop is CASSYWLGQEAFF. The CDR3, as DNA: TGTGCCAGCAGTTACTGGTTGGGACAGGAAGCTTTCTTT.